This paragraph covers one TCR beta chain sequence. Its antigen is still unknown. Per-base quality was not reported, and no clone a single base away is much larger than it. Because repertoires were sampled repeatedly during chemoradiotherapy, clonal expansion in the tumor microenvironment could be followed. This entry is derived from a study of chemoradiotherapy in HPV16-positive cancers (dated by TCRdb to 2021 to 2024). About the investigation overall: Using functional T-cell assays on cells from a couple of HPV16-positive patients, the researchers defined candidate HPV-specific T-cell clones and common TCR motifs. The study asked whether T-cell immunity against the HPV oncoproteins E6 and E7 changes during chemoradiotherapy and whether it affects survival. TCR repertoires from around 80 patients with HPV-related cancers were then used to track the candidate HPV-specific TCRs and motifs. The paper's findings and limits, for the study overall: Only a couple of HPV16-positive patients were used to derive the functional definition of HPV-specific T cells, and the survival association was reported for HPV16-positive patients. Expansion of candidate HPV-specific clones and E7-related TCR motifs was observed in the tumor microenvironment during treatment, whereas no such expansion was observed for non-HPV-specific T cells. Improved recurrence-free survival in HPV16-positive patients was associated with expansion of HPV-responsive T cells during chemoradiotherapy.

For CDR1 and CDR2, the germline V gene lists MDHEN and SYDVKM. Trimming takes 2 bases off V and 4 bases off J; junction bases not matched to a gene: 10. Its CDR3 holds 18 amino acids, cysteine through phenylalanine. Solely the CDR3 DNA is kept, with 54 bases framed from the first base. Library prep was done by the immunoSEQ multiplex PCR assay. TCRdb took over this immuneACCESS table, retaining in-frame rearrangements with V and J assigned. Such tables are incomplete; in checked studies, under half of the missing clones stem from an unresolved V gene, and the remainder is unexplained. This sample holds approximately 35,000 clones; 92% were observed only once. Of the sample, around 3.4% falls within the top ten clones.

The sequenced sample was blood, obtained from a patient who underwent chemoradiotherapy. The chain employs TRBV28 and TRBJ1-5, and 11 junction bases match TRBD1. This receptor was taken from a human donor with HPV-associated anogenital cancer. The CDR3 here reads CASSLVRDRGIKNQPQHF. Read as DNA, the sequence is TGTGCCAGCAGTTTAGTCCGGGACAGGGGGATTAAGAATCAGCCCCAGCATTTT.